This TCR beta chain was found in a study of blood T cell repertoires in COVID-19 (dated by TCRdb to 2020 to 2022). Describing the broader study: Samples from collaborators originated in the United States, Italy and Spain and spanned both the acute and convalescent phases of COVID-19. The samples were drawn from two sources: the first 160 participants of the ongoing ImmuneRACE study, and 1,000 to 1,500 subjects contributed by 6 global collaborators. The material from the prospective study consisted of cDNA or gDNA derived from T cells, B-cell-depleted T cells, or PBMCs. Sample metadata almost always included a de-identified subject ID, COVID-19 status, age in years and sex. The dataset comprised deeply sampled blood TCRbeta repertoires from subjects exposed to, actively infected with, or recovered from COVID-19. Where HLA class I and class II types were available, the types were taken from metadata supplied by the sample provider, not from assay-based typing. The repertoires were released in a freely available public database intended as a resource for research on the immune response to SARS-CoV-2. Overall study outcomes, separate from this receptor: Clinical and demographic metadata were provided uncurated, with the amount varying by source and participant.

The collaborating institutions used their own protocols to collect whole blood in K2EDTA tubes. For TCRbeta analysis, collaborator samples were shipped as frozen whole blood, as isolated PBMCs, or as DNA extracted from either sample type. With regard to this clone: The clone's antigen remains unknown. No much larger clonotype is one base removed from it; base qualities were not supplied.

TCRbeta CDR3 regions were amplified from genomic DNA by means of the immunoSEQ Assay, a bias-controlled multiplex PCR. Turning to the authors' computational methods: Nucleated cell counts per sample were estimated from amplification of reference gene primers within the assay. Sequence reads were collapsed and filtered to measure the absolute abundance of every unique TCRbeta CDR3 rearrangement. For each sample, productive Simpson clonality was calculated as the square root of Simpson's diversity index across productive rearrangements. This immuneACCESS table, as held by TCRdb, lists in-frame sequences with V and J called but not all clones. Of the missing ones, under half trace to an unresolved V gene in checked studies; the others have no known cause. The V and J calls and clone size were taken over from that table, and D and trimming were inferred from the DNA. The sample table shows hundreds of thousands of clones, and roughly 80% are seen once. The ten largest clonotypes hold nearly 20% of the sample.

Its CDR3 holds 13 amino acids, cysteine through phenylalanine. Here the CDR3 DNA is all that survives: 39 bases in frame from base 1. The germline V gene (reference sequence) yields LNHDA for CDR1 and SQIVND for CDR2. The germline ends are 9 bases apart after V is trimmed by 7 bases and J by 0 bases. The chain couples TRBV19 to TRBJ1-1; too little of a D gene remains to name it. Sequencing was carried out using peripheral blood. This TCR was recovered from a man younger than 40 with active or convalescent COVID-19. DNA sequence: TGTGCCAGTATCGGAGGGATGAACACTGAAGCTTTCTTT. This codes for CASIGGMNTEAFF.